The 2 T cell receptor beta chains in this list originate from one sample, sequenced in a study of memory CD4+ T cells and cytomegalovirus serostatus. The sort gate was single viable CD3+CD4+CD8-CD45RO+ cells for memory CD4+ T cells. The repertoire was sequenced with immunoSEQ multiplex PCR; TCRdb's copy has only in-frame clones and lacks some. The table has under 80,000 clones, roughly three quarters seen once. The sequencing sample was made of memory CD4+ T cells from blood. The receptors here all came from an adult in good health and CMV-seropositive.

The count of this clone is one. The rearrangement uses TRBV20-1 and TRBJ2-3, with a tentative D call TRBD1 (6 bases). Trimming shortened V by 6 bases and J by 9 bases, and 13 bases separated the two germline ends. This CDR3 has 11 amino acids. Germline CDR1 is DFQATT and CDR2 is SNEGSKA (reference sequence). The CDR3 reads CSASGARTQYF. CDR3 DNA sequence: TGCAGTGCCTCAGGGGCCCGCACGCAGTATTTT.

The CDR3 protein is CASSLEGARTEAFF. The CDR3, as DNA: TGTGCCAGCAGCTTAGAGGGGGCCCGCACTGAAGCTTTCTTT. The chain uses TRBV7-2 and TRBJ1-1; TRBD1 matches at 7 bases. The CDR3 length is 14 residues. Per the germline V gene, CDR1 is SGHTA and CDR2 is FQGNSA. J lost 4 bases, V lost 1 base, and 3 bases had no gene match.